These 24 T cell receptor beta chains share one sample of origin, sequenced in a study of post-analysis software for immune sequencing data. Study-level findings and limits: In patients, TRBV5-6, TRBV5-1 and TRBV20-1 belonged to roughly five TRBV segments found more frequently than in controls.

Antigens of these TCRs are unknown. Unique molecular identifiers were carried by the TCR beta cDNA libraries. TCRdb reprocessed the PCR reads with MiXCR, giving one entry per CDR3 protein. The table lists about 430,000 distinct CDR3 sequences, 39% of them singletons. Material: blood. The source is a girl aged 2 to 10 with multiple sclerosis.

This rearrangement joins TRBV29-1 to TRBJ1-5; D perhaps matches TRBD1 (5 bases). Germline V CDR1 and CDR2: SQVTM, ANQGSEA. The CDR3 runs 14 residues. V was shortened by 4 bases and J by 2 bases, with 12 bases between the two germline ends. The CDR3 is CSVGWGGGNQPQHF. The CDR3 bases are TGCAGCGTTGGATGGGGAGGGGGCAATCAGCCCCAGCATTTT. The complete variable domain, with remaining parts taken from reference TRBV29-1 and TRBJ1-5, reads SAVISQKPSRDICQRGTSLTIQCQVDSQVTMMFWYRQQPGQSLTLIATANQGSEATYESGFVIDKFPISRPNLTFSTLTVSNMSPEDSSIYLCSVGWGGGNQPQHFGDGTRLSIL.

The rearrangement joins TRBV14 to TRBJ2-1, with D unclear. This CDR3 is built from 13 residues. Between the trimmed V and J ends, which lost 3 bases and 8 bases, there was a span of 11 bases. CDR1 is SGHDN, CDR2 FVKESK, per germline. In nucleotides, the CDR3 is TGTGCCAGCAGCCATGTCGAAGAAGATGAGCAGTTCTTC. This encodes CASSHVEEDEQFF.

This clonotype was seen only a few times. The chain recombines TRBV20-1 with TRBJ2-1; 13 nucleotides agree with TRBD2. With V trimmed by 7 bases and J by 0 bases, 3 bases remained unmatched. This CDR3 is built from 15 residues. Germline V gives CDR1 DFQATT, CDR2 SNEGSKA (reference sequence). In DNA, the CDR3 is TGCAGTGTAAGGACTAGCGGGAGCTCCTACAATGAGCAGTTCTTC. Translating it yields CSVRTSGSSYNEQFF.

CDR3 nucleotide sequence: TGCAGTGCTGGAAGCGGGAGCCTCTACAATGAGCAGTTCTTC. As protein: CSAGSGSLYNEQFF. V and J are TRBV20-1 and TRBJ2-1; the match to TRBD2 covers 8 bases. With 5 bases clipped from V and 3 bases from J, the junction kept 6 bases outside the gene matches. Germline V gene lookup returns CDR1 DFQATT and CDR2 SNEGSKA (reference sequence). The CDR3 is 14 residues long.

This clonotype was counted between two and nine times. This rearrangement joins TRBV7-9 to TRBJ2-6, with a weak D call TRBD2 (7 bases). Germline values: CDR1 SEHNR, CDR2 FQNEAQ (reference sequence). This CDR3 is 16 amino acids long. Between the trimmed V and J ends, which lost 6 bases and 6 bases, there was a span of 18 bases. The CDR3 DNA sequence: TGTGCCAGCAGTTTTAGGGAGGGGGAAGTGGCCAACGTCCTGACTTTC. It yields the protein CASSFREGEVANVLTF.

This clonotype was observed a few times. The rearrangement joins TRBV10-3 to TRBJ2-7; D might be TRBD2 (6 bases). In germline, CDR1 is ENHRY, CDR2 SYGVKD. The CDR3 consists of 15 residues. V lost 3 bases to trimming and J lost 0 bases, with 12 bases between them. CDR3 in amino acids: CAISDSGRGSYEQYF. CDR3 in DNA: TGTGCCATCAGTGATTCGGGGCGGGGCTCCTACGAGCAGTACTTC.

The chain carries TRBV3-1 and TRBJ2-7; the D call may be TRBD1 or TRBD2 (6 bases each). V was trimmed by 0 bases and J by 2 bases, leaving 8 bases between them. This CDR3 is built from 14 residues. Germline V lookup: CDR1 LGHDT, CDR2 YNNKEL (reference sequence). CDR3 sequence reads: CASSQEGGPYEQYF. The DNA for the CDR3 is TGTGCCAGCAGCCAAGAGGGGGGCCCCTACGAGCAGTACTTC.

This clonotype was detected a few times. This rearrangement joins TRBV4-3 to TRBJ2-1, with D possibly being TRBD2 (5 bases). There are 15 residues in the CDR3. CDR1 is LGHNA and CDR2 is YSLEER in the germline V gene. V dropped 1 base and J dropped 1 base, with 8 bases sitting between them. This CDR3 reads CASSQVGVSYNEQFF. The CDR3 nucleotides are TGCGCCAGCAGCCAAGTGGGAGTGTCCTACAATGAGCAGTTCTTC.

This clonotype was picked up a small number of times. This chain uses TRBV24-1 with TRBJ2-5; D call uncertain. Germline-derived CDR1 and CDR2 are KGHDR and SFDVKD. This CDR3 region has 15 residues. The germline V and J ends were trimmed by 2 bases and 1 base, with 10 bases remaining between them. The CDR3 bases are TGTGCCACCAGTGATTCCTGGCGCGGCCAAGAGACCCAGTACTTC. Its protein product is CATSDSWRGQETQYF.

This clonotype was detected a few times. As DNA, the CDR3 is TGTGCCAGCAGTGTGTCGGGGGTAGGTTCCCTCTGGCAGTTCTTC. Protein: CASSVSGVGSLWQFF. The chain uses TRBV2 and TRBJ2-1; perhaps TRBD2 as D (6 bases). The CDR3 covers 15 residues. Between the trimmed V and J ends, which lost 4 bases and 12 bases, there was a span of 22 bases. Per germline, CDR1 SNHLY and CDR2 FYNNEI.

This sequence joins TRBV7-8 and TRBJ2-2, with no clear D. There are 12 residues in the CDR3. Germline lookup yields CDR1 SGHVS and CDR2 FQNEAQ. With 8 bases removed from V and 4 bases from J, the gap between germline ends came to 8 bases. CDR3 region: CASLIPTGELFF. The CDR3 nucleotides are TGTGCCAGCCTGATCCCCACCGGGGAGCTGTTTTTT.

This clonotype was counted only a few times. The chain joins TRBV11-2 to TRBJ2-5; 10 positions agree with TRBD2. Germline V gives CDR1 SGHAT, CDR2 FQNNGV. Trimming cost V 6 bases and J 2 bases; bases outside gene matches: 12. This CDR3 contains 17 residues. The chain's CDR3 is CASSFLMLAGAQETQYF. CDR3 nucleotides: TGTGCCAGCAGTTTTCTTATGCTAGCGGGAGCGCAAGAGACCCAGTACTTC. Complete variable domain (other parts from reference TRBV11-2 and TRBJ2-5): EAGVAQSPRYKIIEKRQSVAFWCNPISGHATLYWYQQILGQGPKLLIQFQNNGVVDDSQLPKDRFSAERLKGVDSTLKIQPAKLEDSAVYLCASSFLMLAGAQETQYFGPGTRLLVL.

The chain carries TRBV24-1 and TRBJ2-1; a possible D gene is TRBD2 (6 bases). Germline V lookup: CDR1 KGHDR, CDR2 SFDVKD. The CDR3 runs to 14 residues. The germline V and J ends were trimmed by 10 bases and 4 bases, with 16 bases remaining between them. CDR3 sequence reads: CATSTGTQYNEQFF. In DNA, the CDR3 is TGTGCCACAAGTACCGGGACTCAGTACAATGAGCAGTTCTTC.

In DNA form, the CDR3 reads TGTGCCTGGAGCGTGGTGATCACTGAAGCTTTCTTT. Its translation: CAWSVVITEAFF. The genes are TRBV30 and TRBJ1-1; the D is unclear. The CDR3 has 12 residues. In germline, CDR1 is GTSNPN, CDR2 SVGIG (reference sequence). Trimming cost V 3 bases and J 4 bases, with 9 bases left between them.

The chain couples TRBV12-5 to TRBJ1-2, with a tentative D call TRBD1 (6 bases). The germline V gene has CDR1 LGHNT and CDR2 FRNRAP. This CDR3 is 12 amino acids long. With 6 bases removed from V and 8 bases from J, the gap between germline ends came to 13 bases. The CDR3 is CASGNSGEGYTF. CDR3 nucleotide sequence: TGTGCTAGTGGCAACTCAGGGGAAGGCTACACCTTC.

The chain combines TRBV14 with TRBJ2-1; unclear D gene. CDR3 length: 15 amino acids. CDR1 SGHDN and CDR2 FVKESK come from the germline V gene. Trimming pared 0 bases from V and 4 bases from J, leaving 10 bases between. The CDR3 protein is CASSQDLGYYNEQFF. In DNA, the CDR3 is TGTGCCAGCAGCCAAGATTTGGGTTATTACAATGAGCAGTTCTTC.

This clonotype was seen only a few times. This rearrangement joins TRBV29-1 to TRBJ2-7; D remains unclear. The CDR3 is 12 amino acids. V was trimmed by 3 bases and J by 4 bases, leaving 10 bases between them. The germline V gene encodes CDR1 SQVTM and CDR2 ANQGSEA. The CDR3 DNA is TGCAGCGTTGAGGGTCAGGATTACGAGCAGTACTTC. It translates to CSVEGQDYEQYF.

The rearrangement links TRBV7-2 to TRBJ2-5, with TRBD2 identical over 7 bases. CDR1 is SGHTA and CDR2 is FQGNSA in the germline V gene. With 3 bases clipped from V and 11 bases from J, the junction kept 3 bases outside the gene matches. The CDR3 loop spans 11 amino acids. The CDR3 DNA sequence: TGTGCCAGCAGCTTTGCGGGAGTTCAGTACTTC. Amino acid sequence: CASSFAGVQYF.

This clonotype was seen a handful of times. V is TRBV6-2 or TRBV6-3 and J is TRBJ2-1; D remains ambiguous. Germline CDR1 reads MNHEY; CDR2 reads SVGEGT. The CDR3 has 14 amino acids. The V and J ends lost 2 bases and 3 bases respectively, with 8 bases between them. The CDR3 region has the DNA TGTGCCAGCAGTTACGGCCTGAGCTACAATGAGCAGTTCTTC. Amino acid sequence: CASSYGLSYNEQFF.

The rearrangement uses TRBV5-1 and TRBJ2-7, with D unresolved. Trimming took off 0 bases at V and 8 bases at J, with 9 bases between the two ends. Germline V gene data show CDR1 as SGHRS and CDR2 as YFSETQ. This CDR3 has 12 amino acids. DNA of the CDR3: TGCGCCAGCAGCTTGGTATGGGGTAAGCAGTACTTC. Translating gives CASSLVWGKQYF.

The chain links TRBV2 to TRBJ2-1, with 8 nucleotides matching TRBD1. The CDR3 totals 17 residues. The germline V gene has CDR1 SNHLY and CDR2 FYNNEI. J lost 7 bases, V lost 8 bases, and 19 bases had no gene match. In nucleotides, the CDR3 is TGTGCCAGCCCCGACGGACAGGGAGGAGCGATTGGGAATGAGCAGTTCTTC. Encoded protein: CASPDGQGGAIGNEQFF.

This rearrangement joins TRBV28 to TRBJ2-1; the match to TRBD2 covers 8 bases. CDR1 is MDHEN and CDR2 is SYDVKM in the germline V gene. The CDR3 spans 13 residues. The V and J ends lost 8 bases and 4 bases, in that order; junction bases with no gene match: 4. CDR3 residues: CASWRGVYNEQFF. The CDR3 coding sequence is TGTGCCAGCTGGCGGGGGGTATACAATGAGCAGTTCTTC.

This sequence joins TRBV4-1 and TRBJ2-3; D not certain. The CDR3 spans 13 residues. The germline V gene encodes CDR1 MGHRA and CDR2 YSYEKL. V was trimmed by 0 bases and J by 6 bases, leaving 7 bases between them. In DNA form, the CDR3 reads TGCGCCAGCAGCCAAGAGGGTGTGGATACGCAGTATTTT. Its translation: CASSQEGVDTQYF.

A note on this clonotype: A junction end diverges from the germline sequence, so it may reflect a read error. The chain is built from TRBV6-2 or TRBV6-3 and TRBJ1-1; D perhaps matches TRBD1 (5 bases). Germline V CDR1 and CDR2: MNHEY, SVGEGT. The CDR3 is 14 residues long. The chain's CDR3 is CTSRLQAPNTEAFF. CDR3 bases: TGTACCAGCAGACTACAGGCACCGAACACTGAAGCTTTCTTT.